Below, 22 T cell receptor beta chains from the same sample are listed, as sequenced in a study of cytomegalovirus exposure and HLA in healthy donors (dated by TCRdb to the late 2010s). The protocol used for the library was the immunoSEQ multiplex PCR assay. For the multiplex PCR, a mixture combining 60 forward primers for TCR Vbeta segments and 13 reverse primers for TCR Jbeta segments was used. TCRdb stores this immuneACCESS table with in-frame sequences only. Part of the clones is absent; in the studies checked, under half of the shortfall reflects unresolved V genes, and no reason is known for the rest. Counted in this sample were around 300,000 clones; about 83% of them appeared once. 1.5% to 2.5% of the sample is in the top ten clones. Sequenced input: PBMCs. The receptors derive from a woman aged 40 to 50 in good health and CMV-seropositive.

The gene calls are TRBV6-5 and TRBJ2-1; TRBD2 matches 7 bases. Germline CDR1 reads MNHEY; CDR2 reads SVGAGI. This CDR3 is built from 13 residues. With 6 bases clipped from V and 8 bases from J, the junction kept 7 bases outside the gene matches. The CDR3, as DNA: TGTGCCAGCAGCCTACCGGGGGGATATGAGCAGTTCTTC. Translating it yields CASSLPGGYEQFF.

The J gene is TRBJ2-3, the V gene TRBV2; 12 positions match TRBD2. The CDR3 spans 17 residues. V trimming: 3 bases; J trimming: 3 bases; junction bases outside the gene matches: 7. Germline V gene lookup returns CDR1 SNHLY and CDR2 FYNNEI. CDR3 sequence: CASSELAGGPGTDTQYF. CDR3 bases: TGTGCCAGCAGTGAGCTAGCGGGAGGGCCGGGAACAGATACGCAGTATTTT.

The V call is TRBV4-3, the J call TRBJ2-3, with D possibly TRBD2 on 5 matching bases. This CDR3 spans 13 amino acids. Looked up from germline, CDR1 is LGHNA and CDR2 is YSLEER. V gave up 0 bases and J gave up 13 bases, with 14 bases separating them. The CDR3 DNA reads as TGCGCCAGCAGCCAAGAGGAGCGGTCCCCGGAGTATTTT. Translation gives CASSQEERSPEYF.

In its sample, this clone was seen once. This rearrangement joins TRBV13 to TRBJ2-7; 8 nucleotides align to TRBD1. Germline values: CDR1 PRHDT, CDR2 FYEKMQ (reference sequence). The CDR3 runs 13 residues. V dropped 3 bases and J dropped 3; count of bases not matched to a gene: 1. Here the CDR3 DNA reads TGTGCCAGCAGCTTTACAGGGGGCTACGAGCAGTACTTC. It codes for CASSFTGGYEQYF.

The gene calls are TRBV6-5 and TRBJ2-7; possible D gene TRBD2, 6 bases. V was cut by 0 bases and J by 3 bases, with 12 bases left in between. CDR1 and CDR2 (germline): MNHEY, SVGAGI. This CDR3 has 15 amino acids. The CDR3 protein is CASSYSTGGDYEQYF. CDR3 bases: TGTGCCAGCAGTTACTCAACAGGAGGGGACTACGAGCAGTACTTC.

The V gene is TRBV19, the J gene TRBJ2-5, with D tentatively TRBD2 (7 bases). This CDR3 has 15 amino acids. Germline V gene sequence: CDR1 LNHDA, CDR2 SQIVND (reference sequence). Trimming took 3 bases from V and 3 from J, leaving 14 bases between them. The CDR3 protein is CASSISGRGEETQYF. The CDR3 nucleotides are TGTGCCAGTAGTATCTCAGGGAGGGGGGAAGAGACCCAGTACTTC. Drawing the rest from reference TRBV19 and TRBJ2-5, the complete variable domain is DGGITQSPKYLFRKEGQNVTLSCEQNLNHDAMYWYRQDPGQGLRLIYYSQIVNDFQKGDIAEGYSVSREKKESFPLTVTSAQKNPTAFYLCASSISGRGEETQYFGPGTRLLVL.

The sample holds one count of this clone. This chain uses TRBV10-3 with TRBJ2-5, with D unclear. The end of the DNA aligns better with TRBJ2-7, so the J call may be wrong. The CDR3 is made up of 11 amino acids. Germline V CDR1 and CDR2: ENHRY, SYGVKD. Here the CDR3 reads CAILRTYEQYF. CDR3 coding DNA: TGTGCCATCCTCCGAACCTACGAGCAGTACTTC.

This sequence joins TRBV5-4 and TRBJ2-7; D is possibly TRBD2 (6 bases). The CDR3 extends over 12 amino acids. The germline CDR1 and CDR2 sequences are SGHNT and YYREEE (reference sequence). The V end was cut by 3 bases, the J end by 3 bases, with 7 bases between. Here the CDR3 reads CASSWGDYEQYF. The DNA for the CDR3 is TGTGCCAGCAGCTGGGGGGACTACGAGCAGTACTTC. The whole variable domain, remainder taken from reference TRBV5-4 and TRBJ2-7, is ETGVTQSPTHLIKTRGQQVTLRCSSQSGHNTVSWYQQALGQGPQFIFQYYREEENGRGNFPPRFSGLQFPNYSSELNVNALELDDSALYLCASSWGDYEQYFGPGTRLTVT.

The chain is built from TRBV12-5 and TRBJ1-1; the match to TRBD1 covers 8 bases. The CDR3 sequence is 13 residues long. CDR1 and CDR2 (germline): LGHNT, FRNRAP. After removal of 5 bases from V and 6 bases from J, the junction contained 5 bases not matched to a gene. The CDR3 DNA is TGTGCTAGTGGTCTTGACAGGGGCGCTGAAGCTTTCTTT. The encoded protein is CASGLDRGAEAFF.

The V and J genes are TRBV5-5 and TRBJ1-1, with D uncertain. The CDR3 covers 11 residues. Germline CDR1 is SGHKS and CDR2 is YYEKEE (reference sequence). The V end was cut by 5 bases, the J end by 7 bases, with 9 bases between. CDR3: CASSQEGEAFF. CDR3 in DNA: TGTGCCAGCAGTCAGGAAGGTGAAGCTTTCTTT.

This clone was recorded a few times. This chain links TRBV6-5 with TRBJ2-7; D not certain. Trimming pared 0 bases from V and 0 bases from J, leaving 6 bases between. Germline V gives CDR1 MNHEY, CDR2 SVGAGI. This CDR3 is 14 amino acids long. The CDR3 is CASSYSTNSYEQYF. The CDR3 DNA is TGTGCCAGCAGTTACTCAACTAACTCCTACGAGCAGTACTTC.

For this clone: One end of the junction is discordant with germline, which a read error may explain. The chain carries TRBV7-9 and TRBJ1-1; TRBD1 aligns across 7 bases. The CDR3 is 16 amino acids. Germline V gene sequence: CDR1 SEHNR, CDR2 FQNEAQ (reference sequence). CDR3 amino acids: CSSSSTPGTANTEAFF. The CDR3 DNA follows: TGTTCCAGCAGCTCAACCCCAGGGACAGCGAACACTGAAGCTTTCTTT.

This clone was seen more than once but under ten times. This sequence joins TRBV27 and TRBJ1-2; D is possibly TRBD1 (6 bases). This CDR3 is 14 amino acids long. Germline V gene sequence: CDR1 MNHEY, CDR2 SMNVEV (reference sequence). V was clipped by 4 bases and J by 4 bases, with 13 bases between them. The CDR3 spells CASSSSGGPYGYTF. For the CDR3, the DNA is TGTGCCAGCAGTTCGTCGGGGGGCCCCTATGGCTACACCTTC.

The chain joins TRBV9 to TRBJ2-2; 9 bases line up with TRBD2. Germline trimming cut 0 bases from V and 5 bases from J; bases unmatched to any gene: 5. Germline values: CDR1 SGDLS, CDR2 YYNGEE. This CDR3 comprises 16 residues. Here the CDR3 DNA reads TGTGCCAGCAGCGTAGGCCTAGCGGGATTAACCGGGGAGCTGTTTTTT. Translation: CASSVGLAGLTGELFF.

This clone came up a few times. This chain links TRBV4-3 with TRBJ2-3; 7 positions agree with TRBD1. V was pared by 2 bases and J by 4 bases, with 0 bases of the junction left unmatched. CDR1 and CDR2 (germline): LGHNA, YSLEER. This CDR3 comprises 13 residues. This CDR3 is CASSQTGADTQYF. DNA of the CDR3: TGCGCCAGCAGCCAAACAGGGGCAGATACGCAGTATTTT.

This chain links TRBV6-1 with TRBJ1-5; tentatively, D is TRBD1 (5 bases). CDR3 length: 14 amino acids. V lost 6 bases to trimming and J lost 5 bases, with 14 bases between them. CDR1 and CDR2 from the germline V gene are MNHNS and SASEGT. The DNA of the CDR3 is TGTGCCAGCAGGTTAGGACATGGGGATCAGCCCCAGCATTTT. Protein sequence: CASRLGHGDQPQHF.

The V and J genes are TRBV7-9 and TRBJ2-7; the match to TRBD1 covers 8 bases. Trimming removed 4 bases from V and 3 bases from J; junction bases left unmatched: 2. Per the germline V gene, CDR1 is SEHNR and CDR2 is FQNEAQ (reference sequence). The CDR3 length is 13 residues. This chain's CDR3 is CASSSGTGYEQYF. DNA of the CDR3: TGTGCCAGCAGCTCCGGGACAGGCTACGAGCAGTACTTC.

As DNA, the CDR3 is TGTGCCAGCAGCTTCCGAGGGAGGGAATTGGATACGCAGTATTTT. Translation gives CASSFRGRELDTQYF. The chain uses TRBV11-2 and TRBJ2-3, with 7 bases that match TRBD2. Germline V gives CDR1 SGHAT, CDR2 FQNNGV. V was clipped by 3 bases and J by 6 bases; unmatched bases: 9. The CDR3 length is 15 residues.

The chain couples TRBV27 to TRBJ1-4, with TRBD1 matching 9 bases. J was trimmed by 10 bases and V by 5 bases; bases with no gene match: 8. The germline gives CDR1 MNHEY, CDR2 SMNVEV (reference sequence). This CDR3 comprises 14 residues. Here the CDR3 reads CASSPGQGFGKLFF. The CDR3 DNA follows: TGTGCCAGCAGTCCCGGACAGGGGTTTGGAAAACTGTTTTTT.

In DNA form, the CDR3 reads TGTGCCTCCTCATCCCAGGCCCTGGCCAAAAACATTCAGTACTTC. This sequence encodes CASSSQALAKNIQYF. The chain couples TRBV28 to TRBJ2-4; D not certain. This CDR3 has 15 residues. The V and J ends lost 11 bases and 1 base respectively, with 18 bases between them. Germline values: CDR1 MDHEN, CDR2 SYDVKM.

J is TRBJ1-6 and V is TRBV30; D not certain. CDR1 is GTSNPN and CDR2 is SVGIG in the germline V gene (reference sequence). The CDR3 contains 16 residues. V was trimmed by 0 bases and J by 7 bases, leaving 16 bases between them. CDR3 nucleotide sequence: TGTGCCTGGAGTGTACGGTCCCCGTCAAAGAATTCACCCCTCCACTTT. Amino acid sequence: CAWSVRSPSKNSPLHF.

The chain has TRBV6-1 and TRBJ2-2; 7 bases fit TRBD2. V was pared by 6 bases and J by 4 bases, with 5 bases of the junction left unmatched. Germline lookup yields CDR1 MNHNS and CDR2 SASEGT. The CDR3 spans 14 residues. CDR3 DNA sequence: TGTGCCAGCAGACTGGGACTATCCACCGGGGAGCTGTTTTTT. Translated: CASRLGLSTGELFF.